This TCR beta chain originates from a study of T cells in Graves' hyperthyroidism and ophthalmopathy (dated by TCRdb to the late 2010s). Background for the entire study: Peripheral blood was collected at initial diagnosis, before any treatment. To identify distinguishing TCR V-J signatures, a discovery cohort of 95 to 100 patients was used, comprising 43 with Graves' ophthalmopathy and around 60 with stable Graves' hyperthyroidism. Whether ophthalmopathy could be predicted prospectively was tested in an independent validation cohort made up of 18 to 20 hyperthyroidism patients plus 17 patients who later progressed to ophthalmopathy. The 85 to 100 discovery patients were divided at random into training and test sets in a 7:3 ratio. The study also compared thyroid tissue and blood T-cell repertoires from more than 5 Graves' hyperthyroidism patients. Once sampling was done, hyperthyroidism patients were given methimazole at a starting dose of 30 mg daily, whereas ophthalmopathy patients were given high-dose intravenous methylprednisolone. TCR Vbeta CDR3 sequencing of 140 or so peripheral blood samples (43 ophthalmopathy, approximately 80 hyperthyroidism and approximately 17 progressor patients) is reported in the paper. The full study reports these points: No statistical method was used to set the sample size in advance, and investigators knew the group allocation. A model built on a 13 V-J signature distinguished ophthalmopathy from stable hyperthyroidism, reaching 85% to 90% sensitivity and approximately 83% specificity in cross-validation and 80%/75% in testing. Most expanded thyroid clonotypes (frequency above 0.001) were also detected in blood, a finding suggesting that blood repertoires may reflect thyroid immune responses. During validation, the model predicted progression to ophthalmopathy a median of roughly six months ahead of onset, with 60% to 71% sensitivity and 72.22% specificity.

This clonotype was observed many times. Its antigen is not yet known. Base quality data are lacking; no much larger clone is found one base away. V is pared back by 3 bases and J by 4 bases, with 10 bases lying between the germline termini. The germline V gene (reference sequence) yields DFQATT for CDR1 and SNEGSKA for CDR2. The cysteine opens and the phenylalanine closes a CDR3 of 12 amino acids. Left in the record is the CDR3 DNA by itself, 36 bases read in frame from the first base. The TCR beta CDR3 regions were amplified from RNA transcripts. The TCR CDR3 was subjected to a first round of RT-PCR using the HTBI primer set and the Qiagen OneStep RT-PCR kit. Libraries were constructed in a second round of multiplex PCR, after which size selection and purification were carried out. The libraries were sequenced on an Illumina HiSeq2000 using paired-end 100 bp reads. Regarding the original processing steps: SOAPnuke was used to process the raw data, throwing out any read that contained adapters or uncalled bases, had a mean Phred below 15, or lacked an exact constant-primer or identifier match. COPE v1.2.5 was used to merge the high-quality paired reads, and each unique nucleotide sequence was defined as a clonotype. MiTCR v1.1 was used to align the clonotypes against IMGT TRBV, TRBD and TRBJ reference segments. The analysis included only V-J combinations with a frequency above 0.0001, which together covered over 98% of the repertoires. The TCS score was defined as the ratio of F50 (clonal expansion) to E x V (chaos), calculated using BLOSUM62-based TCRdist between CDR3 peptides within each V-J. Welch's t-statistics and random forest reduced roughly 500 V-J features to 13, which were used in a naive Bayes classifier (R e1071). TCRdb reprocessing: public reads trimmed at Q25 with fastp, clones called with MiXCR, in-frame beta chains kept. Under each unique CDR3 protein, matching rows form one entry showing the most common genes and DNA. These V and J calls derive from TCRdb rather than the authors' analysis. In this sample the table shows 540,000 or so distinct CDR3 sequences, about a sixth of which occur a single time. The ten largest clones capture under 7.5% of the sample.

A patient counted as having stable Graves' hyperthyroidism if no progression to ophthalmopathy occurred over 18 months of follow-up. The hyperthyroidism patients were between 18 and 65 years old and newly diagnosed, with a disease duration of less than 2 months. Any patient with an uncontrolled infection, another autoimmune disease, pregnancy or lactation was excluded. Diagnoses relied on clinical symptoms, serum thyroxine and TRAb, thyroid ultrasound and orbital computed tomography. PBMCs were isolated from 7.5 to 10 ml of fresh peripheral blood by Ficoll-Paque density gradient centrifugation. Total RNA was extracted with Trizol reagent, and quality was checked on an Agilent 2100 Bioanalyzer.

The receptor's source is a woman aged 25 to 45 with Graves' hyperthyroidism. The V and J genes are TRBV20-1 and TRBJ2-7, with the identity of the D gene unclear. The sample was blood. The sequenced DNA is TGCAGTGCTAGCGGGCTAAATTACGAGCAGTACTTC. This is translated as CSASGLNYEQYF.